This passage covers 19 T cell receptor beta chains from one sample sequenced in a study of blood T cell repertoires in COVID-19 (dated by TCRdb to about 2020). Libraries were prepared through the immunoSEQ multiplex PCR assay. The table comes from immuneACCESS by way of TCRdb, which keeps in-frame sequences with V and J called. Part of the clones is missing from these tables; in studies checked, under half for an unresolved V gene and the rest for unknown reasons. The sample data list tens of thousands of clones, and over 80% of these were observed just once. In total, the top ten clones hold around 11% of the sample. The specimen sequenced was peripheral blood. Source of these receptors: a woman in her 70s with active or convalescent COVID-19.

V is TRBV24-1 and J is TRBJ2-4, with D possibly TRBD1 on 5 matching bases. Germline CDR1 KGHDR, CDR2 SFDVKD. The CDR3 is made up of 14 amino acids. Trimming took 4 bases from V and 1 from J, leaving 7 bases between them. CDR3 sequence: CATSEGAAKNIQYF. DNA of the CDR3: TGTGCCACCAGTGAAGGGGCGGCCAAAAACATTCAGTACTTC.

The chain recombines TRBV15 with TRBJ2-5; no firm D call. Between the trimmed V and J ends, which lost 7 bases and 5 bases, there was a span of 11 bases. Germline CDR1 LNHNV, CDR2 YYDKDF (reference sequence). The CDR3 covers 12 residues. In DNA form, the CDR3 reads TGTGCCACCACGCACTCACAGGAGACCCAGTACTTC. It translates to CATTHSQETQYF.

The chain is built from TRBV19 and TRBJ1-1; D gene ambiguous. This CDR3 spans 13 amino acids. Germline V gene sequence: CDR1 LNHDA, CDR2 SQIVND (reference sequence). V shed 2 bases and J shed 0 bases, with 4 bases lying between them. The CDR3 protein is CASSISVNTEAFF. In nucleotides, the CDR3 is TGTGCCAGTAGTATATCGGTGAACACTGAAGCTTTCTTT. The complete variable domain, with remaining parts taken from reference TRBV19 and TRBJ1-1, reads DGGITQSPKYLFRKEGQNVTLSCEQNLNHDAMYWYRQDPGQGLRLIYYSQIVNDFQKGDIAEGYSVSREKKESFPLTVTSAQKNPTAFYLCASSISVNTEAFFGQGTRLTVV.

CDR3 nucleotide sequence: TGCGCCAGCAGTGACCCCGGGACAGGGTCGTACGAGCAGTACTTC. Amino acid sequence: CASSDPGTGSYEQYF. The chain recombines TRBV10-1 with TRBJ2-7; 9 nucleotides match TRBD1. The CDR3 runs to 15 residues. With 3 bases clipped from V and 4 bases from J, the junction kept 7 bases outside the gene matches. Germline CDR1 reads WNHNN; CDR2 reads SYGVQD (reference sequence).

The chain couples TRBV10-3 to TRBJ1-1, with TRBD1 as a possible D gene (6 bases). The CDR3 is 16 amino acids. Germline CDR1 is ENHRY and CDR2 is SYGVKD. Deletions cut 2 bases from V and 7 bases from J, with 20 bases between. CDR3 in amino acids: CAISEPGGTQPLEAFF. CDR3 DNA: TGTGCCATCAGTGAGCCGGGGGGGACACAACCCCTTGAAGCTTTCTTT.

The chain is built from TRBV2 and TRBJ1-5, with D hard to call. This CDR3 is 17 amino acids long. V was cut by 0 bases and J by 0 bases, with 12 bases left in between. The V gene's germline CDR1 is SNHLY and CDR2 FYNNEI. The CDR3 bases are TGTGCCAGCAGTGAAGCGCTGGGCAGACATAGCAATCAGCCCCAGCATTTT. This sequence encodes CASSEALGRHSNQPQHF.

The CDR3 loop is CASSLDRTLQFF. The CDR3 bases are TGTGCCAGCAGCTTAGACAGGACCCTGCAGTTCTTC. The chain uses TRBV7-2 and TRBJ2-1; the D gene is possibly TRBD1 (5 bases). Trimming took off 1 base at V and 12 bases at J, with 10 bases between the two ends. The CDR3 covers 12 residues. CDR1 SGHTA and CDR2 FQGNSA come from the germline V gene.

The chain couples TRBV6-2 or TRBV6-3 to TRBJ1-1; tentative D call: TRBD1 (5 bases). The CDR3 contains 16 residues. V was clipped by 5 bases and J by 8 bases, with 24 bases between them. The germline V gene encodes CDR1 MNHEY and CDR2 SVGEGT. Here the CDR3 reads CASSNRLDWAAGEAFF. The DNA of the CDR3 is TGTGCCAGCAGTAACAGGCTAGATTGGGCCGCGGGGGAAGCTTTCTTT.

The gene calls are TRBV5-1 and TRBJ1-2; D may be TRBD1 (5 bases). The CDR3 runs to 15 residues. Germline V gives CDR1 SGHRS, CDR2 YFSETQ. V dropped 4 bases and J dropped 2 bases, with 15 bases sitting between them. CDR3 in amino acids: CASSPWGGLNYGYTF. Written as DNA, the CDR3 is TGCGCCAGCAGCCCCTGGGGGGGATTGAACTATGGCTACACCTTC.

The chain recombines TRBV5-1 with TRBJ2-1, with 7 bases fitting TRBD2. Germline CDR1 reads SGHRS; CDR2 reads YFSETQ. This CDR3 comprises 13 residues. The trim removed 4 bases at V and 6 bases at J, leaving 4 bases unmatched. CDR3 nucleotides: TGCGCCAGCAGCGGGGGACTAATCAATGAGCAGTTCTTC. Residues: CASSGGLINEQFF.

This clone was found once. The chain uses TRBV2 and TRBJ1-2; no clear D gene. This CDR3 contains 14 residues. Per germline, CDR1 SNHLY and CDR2 FYNNEI. The V end lost 1 base, the J end lost 4 bases, and 10 bases lay between the germline ends. In nucleotides, the CDR3 is TGTGCCAGCAGTGAAGGGGGAGGAATCTATGGCTACACCTTC. Encoded protein: CASSEGGGIYGYTF.

The gene calls are TRBV6-2 or TRBV6-3 and TRBJ2-3, with 11 bases lining up with TRBD1. V shed 6 bases, J shed 5 bases, and the junction held 7 bases outside the gene matches. The CDR3 is 15 amino acids. CDR1 MNHEY and CDR2 SVGEGT come from the germline V gene. CDR3 coding DNA: TGTGCCAGCAGCCAGGACAGGGGGCAGGTAGATACGCAGTATTTT. Translating gives CASSQDRGQVDTQYF.

This clone was observed a handful of times. This chain uses TRBV27 with TRBJ2-7, with a tentative D call TRBD2 (6 bases). The CDR3 covers 15 residues. Germline values: CDR1 MNHEY, CDR2 SMNVEV (reference sequence). The V end lost 6 bases, the J end lost 2 bases, and 17 bases lay between the germline ends. The CDR3 loop reads CASSRGRGAAYEQYF. CDR3 sequence (DNA): TGTGCCAGCAGCCGGGGGAGAGGGGCGGCCTACGAGCAGTACTTC.

J is TRBJ1-6 and V is TRBV28; possibly TRBD1 for D (5 bases). Germline V gene sequence: CDR1 MDHEN, CDR2 SYDVKM. This CDR3 is built from 14 residues. V lost 6 bases, J lost 2 bases, and 8 bases lay in between. DNA of the CDR3: TGTGCCAGCAGGGACACCGCCTATAATTCACCCCTCCACTTT. As protein: CASRDTAYNSPLHF.

The gene calls are TRBV28 and TRBJ1-2; D is unclear. The V gene lost 4 bases and the J gene lost 0 bases, with 12 bases spanning the gap. This CDR3 region has 15 residues. Germline V gives CDR1 MDHEN, CDR2 SYDVKM. The CDR3 sequence is CASSSPPGSNYGYTF. For the CDR3, the DNA is TGTGCCAGCAGTTCCCCCCCAGGCTCTAACTATGGCTACACCTTC.

The chain is built from TRBV2 and TRBJ2-5; tentative D call: TRBD1 (6 bases). Germline V gene lookup returns CDR1 SNHLY and CDR2 FYNNEI. The ends were cut back, 5 bases at V and 4 bases at J, with 14 bases in the middle. There are 14 residues in the CDR3. CDR3 in amino acids: CASSNRVSGETQYF. The CDR3 coding sequence is TGTGCCAGCAGTAACAGGGTATCGGGAGAGACCCAGTACTTC.

The chain recombines TRBV19 with TRBJ1-5, with TRBD1 identical over 7 bases. This CDR3 has 14 amino acids. Losses at the gene ends were 6 bases for V and 1 base for J; bases not matched to a gene: 3. CDR1 is LNHDA, CDR2 SQIVND, per germline (reference sequence). This chain's CDR3 is CASSRDSSNQPQHF. CDR3 coding DNA: TGTGCCAGTAGCAGGGACAGCAGCAATCAGCCCCAGCATTTT.

This chain links TRBV6-5 with TRBJ1-2; a weak D match, TRBD1 (5 bases). Trimming stripped 7 bases from V and 8 bases from J, with 20 bases between. The CDR3 has 14 amino acids. Germline loops: CDR1 MNHEY, CDR2 SVGAGI. CDR3 sequence (DNA): TGTGCCAGCACCTTAAACCCCCAGGGAACAGGCTACACCTTC. Translated: CASTLNPQGTGYTF.

The chain carries TRBV6-6 and TRBJ1-5; 10 nucleotides match TRBD1. Looked up from germline, CDR1 is MNHNY and CDR2 is SVGAGI (reference sequence). The V gene end was trimmed by 5 bases and the J gene end by 7 bases; junction bases not matched to a gene: 5. The CDR3 totals 14 residues. The CDR3, as DNA: TGTGCCAGCAGTACCGGACAGGGGGTCCAGCCCCAGCATTTT. Protein product: CASSTGQGVQPQHF.